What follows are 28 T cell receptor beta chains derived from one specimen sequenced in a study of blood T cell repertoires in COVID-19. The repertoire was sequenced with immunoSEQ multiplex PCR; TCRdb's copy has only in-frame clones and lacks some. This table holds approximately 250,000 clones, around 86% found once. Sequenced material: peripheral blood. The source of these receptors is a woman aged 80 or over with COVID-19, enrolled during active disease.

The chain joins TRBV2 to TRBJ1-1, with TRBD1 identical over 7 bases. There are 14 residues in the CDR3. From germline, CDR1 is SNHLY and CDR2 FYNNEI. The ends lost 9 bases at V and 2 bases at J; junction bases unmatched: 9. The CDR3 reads CARDTGTANTEAFF. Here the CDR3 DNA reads TGTGCCAGAGACACCGGGACAGCTAACACTGAAGCTTTCTTT.

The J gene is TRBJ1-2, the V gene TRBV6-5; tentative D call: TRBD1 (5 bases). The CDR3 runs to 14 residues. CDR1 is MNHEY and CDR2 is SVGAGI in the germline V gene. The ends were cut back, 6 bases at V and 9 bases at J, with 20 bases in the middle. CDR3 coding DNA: TGTGCCAGCAGAGATGCTAGGGGAGGCCCACGCTACACCTTC. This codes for CASRDARGGPRYTF.

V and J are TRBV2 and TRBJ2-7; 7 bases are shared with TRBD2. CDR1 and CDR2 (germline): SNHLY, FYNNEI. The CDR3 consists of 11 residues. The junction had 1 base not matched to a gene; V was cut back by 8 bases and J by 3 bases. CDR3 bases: TGTGCCAGCGGGGGGGGCTACGAGCAGTACGTC. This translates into CASGGGYEQYV.

The CDR3 region is CASSEQGQNSDTQYF. In DNA form, the CDR3 reads TGTGCCAGCAGTGAACAGGGGCAAAACTCAGATACGCAGTATTTT. J is TRBJ2-3 and V is TRBV11-3; 7 bases fit TRBD1. Germline V gives CDR1 SGHNT, CDR2 YENEEA. The V segment lost 6 bases and the J segment 4 bases; nucleotides outside the gene matches: 10. This CDR3 comprises 15 residues.

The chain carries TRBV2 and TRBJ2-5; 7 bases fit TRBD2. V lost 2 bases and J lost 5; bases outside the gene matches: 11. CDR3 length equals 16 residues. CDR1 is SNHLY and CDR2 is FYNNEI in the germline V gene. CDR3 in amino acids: CASSELRGSRLETQYF. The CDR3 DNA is TGTGCCAGCAGTGAATTGCGGGGGAGCAGGTTGGAGACCCAGTACTTC.

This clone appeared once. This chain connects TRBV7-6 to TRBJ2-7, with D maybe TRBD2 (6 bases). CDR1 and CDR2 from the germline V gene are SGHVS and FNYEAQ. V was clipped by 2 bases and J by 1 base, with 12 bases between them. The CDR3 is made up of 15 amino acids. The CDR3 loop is CASSLREAVSYEQYF. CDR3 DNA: TGTGCCAGCAGCTTAAGGGAGGCAGTTTCCTACGAGCAGTACTTC.

CDR3 nucleotides: TGTGCCAGCAGTTCCGGGACTAGCGGGGGCACAGATACGCAGTATTTT. It encodes CASSSGTSGGTDTQYF. The chain uses TRBV5-4 and TRBJ2-3; 13 nucleotides match TRBD2. CDR3 length: 16 amino acids. Losses at the gene ends were 5 bases for V and 1 base for J; bases not matched to a gene: 4. The germline CDR1 and CDR2 sequences are SGHNT and YYREEE (reference sequence).

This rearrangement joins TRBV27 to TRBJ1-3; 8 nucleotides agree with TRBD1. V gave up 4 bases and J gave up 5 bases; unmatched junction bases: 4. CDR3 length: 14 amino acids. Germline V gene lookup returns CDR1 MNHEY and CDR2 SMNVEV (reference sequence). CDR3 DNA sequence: TGTGCCAGCAGTTCCTGGACAGGGAGAAACACCATATATTTT. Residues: CASSSWTGRNTIYF.

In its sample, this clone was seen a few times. Here the CDR3 reads CASSEGGGADTQYF. CDR3 coding DNA: TGTGCCAGCAGTGAGGGTGGTGGGGCTGATACGCAGTATTTT. The chain is built from TRBV2 and TRBJ2-3, with D maybe TRBD1 (5 bases). Trimming stripped 3 bases from V and 6 bases from J, with 13 bases between. The CDR3 runs 14 residues. Per the germline V gene, CDR1 is SNHLY and CDR2 is FYNNEI.

The CDR3: CASSEPGTGSEAFF. The CDR3 DNA follows: TGTGCCAGCAGTGAACCTGGGACAGGGAGTGAAGCTTTCTTT. The gene calls are TRBV25-1 and TRBJ1-1; 9 nucleotides align to TRBD1. This CDR3 has 14 residues. Per germline, CDR1 MGHDK and CDR2 SYGVNS. The J segment lost 7 bases and the V segment lost 2 bases, leaving 5 bases of the junction unmatched. The whole variable domain, remainder taken from reference TRBV25-1 and TRBJ1-1, is EADIYQTPRYLVIGTGKKITLECSQTMGHDKMYWYQQDPGMELHLIHYSYGVNSTEKGDLSSESTVSRIRTEHFPLTLESARPSHTSQYLCASSEPGTGSEAFFGQGTRLTVV.

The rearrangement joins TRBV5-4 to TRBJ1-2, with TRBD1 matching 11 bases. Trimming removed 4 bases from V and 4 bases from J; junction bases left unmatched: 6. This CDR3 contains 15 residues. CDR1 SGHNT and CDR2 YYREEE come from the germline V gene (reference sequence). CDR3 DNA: TGTGCCAGCAGCATGGGACAGGGGGTGGGCTATGGCTACACCTTC. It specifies CASSMGQGVGYGYTF.

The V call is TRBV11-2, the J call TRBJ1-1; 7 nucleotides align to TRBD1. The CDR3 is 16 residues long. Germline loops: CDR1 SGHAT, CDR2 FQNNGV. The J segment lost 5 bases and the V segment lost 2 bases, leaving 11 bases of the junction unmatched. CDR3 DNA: TGTGCCAGCAGCTTAACGGGCAGGGGGGAATCGACTGAAGCTTTCTTT. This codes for CASSLTGRGESTEAFF.

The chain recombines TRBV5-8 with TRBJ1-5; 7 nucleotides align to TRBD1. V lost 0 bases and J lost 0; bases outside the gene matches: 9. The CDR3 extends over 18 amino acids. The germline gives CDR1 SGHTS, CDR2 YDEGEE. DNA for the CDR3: TGTGCCAGCAGCTTGGATTCAGGGGGTGGCTATAGCAATCAGCCCCAGCATTTT. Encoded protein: CASSLDSGGGYSNQPQHF.

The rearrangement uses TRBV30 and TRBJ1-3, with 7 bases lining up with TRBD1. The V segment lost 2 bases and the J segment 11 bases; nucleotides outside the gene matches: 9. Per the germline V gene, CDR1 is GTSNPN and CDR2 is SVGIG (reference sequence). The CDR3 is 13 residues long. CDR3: CAWSKDPGQSIYF. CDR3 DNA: TGTGCCTGGAGTAAAGACCCGGGACAGTCCATATATTTT.

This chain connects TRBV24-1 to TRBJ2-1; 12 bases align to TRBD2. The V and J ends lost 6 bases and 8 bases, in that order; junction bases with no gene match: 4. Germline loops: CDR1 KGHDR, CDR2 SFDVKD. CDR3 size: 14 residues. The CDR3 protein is CATSLAGGPDEQFF. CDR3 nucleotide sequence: TGTGCCACCAGTCTAGCGGGGGGGCCTGATGAGCAGTTCTTC.

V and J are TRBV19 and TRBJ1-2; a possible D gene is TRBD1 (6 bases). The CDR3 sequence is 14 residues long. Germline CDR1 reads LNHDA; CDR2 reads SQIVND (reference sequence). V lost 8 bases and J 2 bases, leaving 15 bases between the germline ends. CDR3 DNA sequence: TGTGCCAGTCAGTCGCAGGGGATGAACTATGGCTACACCTTC. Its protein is CASQSQGMNYGYTF.

CDR3 protein: CASSPSGLYEQFF. CDR3 coding DNA: TGTGCCAGCAGCCCTTCGGGACTCTATGAGCAGTTCTTC. This chain uses TRBV11-1 with TRBJ2-1; possible D gene TRBD2, 6 bases. CDR3 length: 13 residues. Trimming stripped 5 bases from V and 8 bases from J, with 13 bases between. Germline CDR1 and CDR2: SGHAT and FQDESV (reference sequence).

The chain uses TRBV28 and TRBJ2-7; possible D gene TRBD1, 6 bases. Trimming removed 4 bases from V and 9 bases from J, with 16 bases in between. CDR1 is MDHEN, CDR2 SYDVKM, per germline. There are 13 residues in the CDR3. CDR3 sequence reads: CASSSTGLLGQYV. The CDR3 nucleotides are TGTGCCAGCAGTTCTACAGGGTTACTCGGGCAGTACGTC.

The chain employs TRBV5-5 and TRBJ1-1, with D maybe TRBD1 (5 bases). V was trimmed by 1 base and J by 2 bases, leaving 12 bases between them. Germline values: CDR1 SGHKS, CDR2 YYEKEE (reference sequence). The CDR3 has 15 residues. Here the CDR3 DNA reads TGTGCCAGCAGCTTGAGGGGCAGGGAAAACACTGAAGCTTTCTTT. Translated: CASSLRGRENTEAFF.

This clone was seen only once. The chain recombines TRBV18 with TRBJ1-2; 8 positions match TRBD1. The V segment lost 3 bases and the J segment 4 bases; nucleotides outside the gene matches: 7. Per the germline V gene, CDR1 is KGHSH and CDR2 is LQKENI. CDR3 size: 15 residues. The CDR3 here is CASSPSPDRVYGYTF. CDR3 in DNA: TGTGCCAGCTCACCGAGCCCGGACAGGGTCTATGGCTACACCTTC.

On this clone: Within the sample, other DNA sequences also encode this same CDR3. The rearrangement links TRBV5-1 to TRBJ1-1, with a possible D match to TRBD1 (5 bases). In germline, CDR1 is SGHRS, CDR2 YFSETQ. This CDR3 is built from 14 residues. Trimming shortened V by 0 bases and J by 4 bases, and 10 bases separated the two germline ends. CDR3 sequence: CASSLDRGGTEAFF. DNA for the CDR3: TGCGCCAGCAGCTTGGATAGGGGTGGCACTGAAGCTTTCTTT.

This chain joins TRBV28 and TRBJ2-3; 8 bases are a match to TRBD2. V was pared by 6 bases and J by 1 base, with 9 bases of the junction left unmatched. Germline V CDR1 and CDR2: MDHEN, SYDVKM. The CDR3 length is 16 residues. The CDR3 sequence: CASRPGGGQGTDTQYF. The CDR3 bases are TGTGCCAGCAGGCCAGGCGGGGGGCAGGGCACAGATACGCAGTATTTT. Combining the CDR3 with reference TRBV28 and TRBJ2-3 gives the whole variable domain DVKVTQSSRYLVKRTGEKVFLECVQDMDHENMFWYRQDPGLGLRLIYFSYDVKMKEKGDIPEGYSVSREKKERFSLILESASTNQTSMYLCASRPGGGQGTDTQYFGPGTRLTVL.

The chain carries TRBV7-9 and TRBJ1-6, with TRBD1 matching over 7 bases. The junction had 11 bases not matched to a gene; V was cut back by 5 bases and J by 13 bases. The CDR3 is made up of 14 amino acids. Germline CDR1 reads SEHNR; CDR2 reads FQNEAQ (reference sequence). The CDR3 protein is CASSPGTDSAPLHF. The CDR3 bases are TGTGCCAGCAGCCCCGGGACAGACTCTGCGCCCCTCCACTTT. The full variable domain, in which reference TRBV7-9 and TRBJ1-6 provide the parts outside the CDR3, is DTGVSQNPRHKITKRGQNVTFRCDPISEHNRLYWYRQTLGQGPEFLTYFQNEAQLEKSRLLSDRFSAERPKGSFSTLEIQRTEQGDSAMYLCASSPGTDSAPLHFGNGTRLTVT.

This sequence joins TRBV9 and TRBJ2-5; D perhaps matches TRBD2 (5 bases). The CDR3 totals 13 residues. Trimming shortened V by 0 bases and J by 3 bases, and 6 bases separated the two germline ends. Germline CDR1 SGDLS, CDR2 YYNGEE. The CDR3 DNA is TGTGCCAGCAGCGTAGAGACTAAAGAGACCCAGTACTTC. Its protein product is CASSVETKETQYF.

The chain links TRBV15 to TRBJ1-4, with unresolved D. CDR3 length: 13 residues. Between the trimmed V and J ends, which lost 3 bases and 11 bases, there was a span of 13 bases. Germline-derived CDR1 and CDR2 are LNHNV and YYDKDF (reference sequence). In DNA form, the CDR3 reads TGTGCCACCAGCAGTTCTCTGTCCGGGAAACTGTTTTTT. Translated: CATSSSLSGKLFF. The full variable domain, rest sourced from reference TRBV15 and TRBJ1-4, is DAMVIQNPRYQVTQFGKPVTLSCSQTLNHNVMYWYQQKSSQAPKLLFHYYDKDFNNEADTPDNFQSRRPNTSFCFLDIRSPGLGDTAMYLCATSSSLSGKLFFGSGTQLSVL.

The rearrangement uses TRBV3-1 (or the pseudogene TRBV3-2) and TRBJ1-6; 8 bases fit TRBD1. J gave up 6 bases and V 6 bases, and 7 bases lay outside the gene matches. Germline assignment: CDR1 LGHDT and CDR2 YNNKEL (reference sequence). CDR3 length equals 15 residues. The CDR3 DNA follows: TGTGCCAGCAGTCACCAGGGGGCGCTTAATTCACCCCTCCACTTT. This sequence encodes CASSHQGALNSPLHF.

CDR3 amino acids: CASSYYRPSSYEQYV. In nucleotides, the CDR3 is TGTGCCAGCAGCTACTACAGGCCAAGCTCCTACGAGCAGTACGTC. This chain joins TRBV5-6 and TRBJ2-7; tentative D call: TRBD1 (5 bases). Trimming removed 3 bases at V and 0 bases at J, with 13 bases between. CDR3 length: 15 amino acids. Germline CDR1 SGHDT, CDR2 YYEEEE.

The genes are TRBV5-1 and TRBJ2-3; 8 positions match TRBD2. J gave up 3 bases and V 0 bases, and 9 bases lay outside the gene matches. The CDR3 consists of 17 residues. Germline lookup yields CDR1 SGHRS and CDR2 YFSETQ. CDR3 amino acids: CASSLGSSGGLTDTQYF. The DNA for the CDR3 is TGCGCCAGCAGCTTGGGTTCCAGCGGGGGACTTACAGATACGCAGTATTTT.